This TCR beta chain comes out of a study of monozygotic twins with inflammatory bowel disease. In germline, CDR1 is MNHEY, CDR2 SVGAGI. The CDR3 extends over 15 amino acids. TCRdb reprocessed the 5' RACE reads and stores each CDR3 protein as one record, lacking DNA. This table holds about 450,000 distinct CDR3 sequences. The genes are TRBV6-5 and TRBJ2-3; TCRdb's D gene call, TRBD1, goes unchecked for lack of DNA. Sequenced sample: blood. The source is a human donor with ulcerative colitis or Crohn's disease, or a healthy co-twin of an affected twin (not recorded which). CDR3 region: CASSYSSPGPDTQYF.